The clone carrying this T cell receptor beta chain was observed a few times. The antigen is undetermined. These data belong to a study of T cells in Graves' hyperthyroidism and ophthalmopathy. Template material for amplifying TCR beta CDR3 regions consisted of RNA transcripts. The TCR CDR3 first-round RT-PCR relied on the HTBI primer set. A single record per CDR3 protein comes from TCRdb applying MiXCR to the multiplex PCR reads. The sample has 250,000 to 300,000 distinct CDR3 sequences, roughly 19% seen once. Whole-study findings and limits: Separation of ophthalmopathy from stable hyperthyroidism was achieved by a 13 V-J model.

Inclusion characteristics of ophthalmopathy patients comprised a Clinical Activity Score of at least 3, a NOSPECS grade of at least 4, and duration under 3 months. PBMCs were sourced from roughly 10 ml fresh peripheral blood. Germline values: CDR1 MGHRA, CDR2 YSYEKL. The CDR3 is 17 residues long. With V trimmed by 4 bases and J by 4 bases, 8 bases remained unmatched. This sequence was found in a man aged 45-65 years with Graves' ophthalmopathy. The chain carries TRBV4-1 and TRBJ2-3; 13 bases align to TRBD2. The sample taken for sequencing was blood. CDR3 in amino acids: CASSPPRLAGGSDTQYF. CDR3 nucleotides: TGCGCCAGCAGCCCGCCTAGACTAGCGGGAGGCTCAGATACGCAGTATTTT.